This T cell receptor beta chain is drawn from a study of T cell responses to AZD1222 COVID-19 vaccine. Study-level findings and limits: After two AZD1222 doses, spike-specific TCR breadth and depth rose versus day 0. Seropositive at baseline were only a handful of AZD1222 recipients.

Repertoires were generated with immunoSEQ multiplex PCR, while TCRdb's copy carries only in-frame clones and drops some. The table shows some 100,000 clones, with about 83% occurring only once. Concerning this clone itself: The antigen remains unidentified.

This clonotype was obtained from an adult in good health. The sample here was peripheral blood, taken on day 0 of AZD1222 vaccination.

CDR3 in amino acids: CASGRKVGRKTNTDTQYF. DNA for the CDR3: TGTGCCAGCGGTAGAAAAGTGGGGCGAAAGACGAACACAGATACGCAGTATTTT. This chain uses TRBV3-1 (or the pseudogene TRBV3-2) with TRBJ2-3, with TRBD1 as a possible D gene (5 bases). From germline, CDR1 is LGHDT and CDR2 YNNKEL (reference sequence). The CDR3 extends over 18 amino acids. Between the trimmed V and J ends, which lost 8 bases and 2 bases, there was a span of 26 bases.